What follows are 21 T cell receptor beta chains derived from one specimen sequenced in a study of cytomegalovirus exposure and HLA in healthy donors. 13 Jbeta primers and 60 Vbeta primers were used for the PCR. Sequencing used immunoSEQ multiplex PCR; TCRdb keeps in-frame clones, though not all of them. Of approximately 140,000 clones listed, around four fifths are singletons. Specimen: PBMCs. The source of these receptors is a woman between 35 and 50 years old in good health and CMV-seronegative.

The gene calls are TRBV28 and TRBJ2-7, with 10 bases identical to TRBD1. CDR3 length: 14 amino acids. CDR1 is MDHEN, CDR2 SYDVKM, per germline. V was clipped by 4 bases and J by 3 bases; unmatched bases: 3. In DNA form, the CDR3 reads TGTGCCAGCAGTTCTCGGACAGGGGGCTACGAGCAGTACTTC. Protein product: CASSSRTGGYEQYF.

V usage is TRBV4-3 and J usage is TRBJ1-2; 7 bases match TRBD1. V dropped 5 bases and J dropped 4; count of bases not matched to a gene: 10. The CDR3 has 15 residues. CDR1 and CDR2 from the germline V gene are LGHNA and YSLEER. CDR3 in amino acids: CASSGGRGSSYGYTF. CDR3 sequence (DNA): TGCGCCAGCAGCGGAGGCAGGGGGTCTAGCTATGGCTACACCTTC.

This clone was detected once. The DNA of the CDR3 is TGCGCCAGCAGCCACCAAGACAGGAGGCGTTCACCCCTCCACTTT. Its translation: CASSHQDRRRSPLHF. The chain combines TRBV4-3 with TRBJ1-6; the D gene is possibly TRBD1 (6 bases). V shed 3 bases and J shed 9 bases, with 15 bases lying between them. This CDR3 spans 15 amino acids. Germline-derived CDR1 and CDR2 are LGHNA and YSLEER.

This clone was observed once. The CDR3 DNA is TGTGCCAGCAGTCGGGGTTTCATGAACACTGAAGCTTTCTTT. Translating gives CASSRGFMNTEAFF. The chain joins TRBV6-5 to TRBJ1-1; D remains ambiguous. Deletions cut 5 bases from V and 0 bases from J, with 10 bases between. The CDR3 length is 14 residues. From germline, CDR1 is MNHEY and CDR2 SVGAGI.

The chain uses TRBV4-3 and TRBJ2-1, with 14 bases matching TRBD2. The CDR3 has 18 amino acids. Unmatched junction bases numbered 11, after V lost 2 bases and J lost 8 bases. The germline gives CDR1 LGHNA, CDR2 YSLEER. The CDR3 DNA reads as TGCGCCAGCAGCCAACAACTCTCGGGACTAGCGGGAGCGGATGAGCAGTTCTTC. It is translated as CASSQQLSGLAGADEQFF.

This clone was counted a few times. The chain carries TRBV5-6 and TRBJ2-7; 9 bases agree with TRBD2. CDR1 is SGHDT, CDR2 YYEEEE, per germline. The CDR3 sequence is 16 residues long. Trimming cost V 2 bases and J 4 bases; bases outside gene matches: 10. CDR3 in DNA: TGTGCCAGCAGCTTCAGTGGTTCACTAGCGGGTTACGAGCAGTACTTC. Protein sequence: CASSFSGSLAGYEQYF. Looking up the rest from reference TRBV5-6 and TRBJ2-7 gives the full variable domain: DAGVTQSPTHLIKTRGQQVTLRCSPKSGHDTVSWYQQALGQGPQFIFQYYEEEERQRGNFPDRFSGHQFPNYSSELNVNALLLGDSALYLCASSFSGSLAGYEQYFGPGTRLTVT.

The chain recombines TRBV7-3 with TRBJ2-1; the D gene is possibly TRBD2 (5 bases). The V gene's germline CDR1 is SGHTA and CDR2 FQGTGA. V lost 2 bases to trimming and J lost 2 bases, with 7 bases between them. The CDR3 loop spans 14 amino acids. The CDR3 sequence is CASSLSAAYNEQFF. DNA for the CDR3: TGTGCCAGCAGCTTATCAGCGGCCTACAATGAGCAGTTCTTC.

This clone came up once. The V gene is TRBV7-8, the J gene TRBJ2-5; 8 nucleotides line up with TRBD2. CDR1 is SGHVS, CDR2 FQNEAQ, per germline. The CDR3 has 14 amino acids. V shed 7 bases, J shed 1 base, and the junction held 5 bases outside the gene matches. The chain's CDR3 is CASTKREFQETQYF. The CDR3 coding sequence is TGTGCCAGCACTAAGCGGGAGTTCCAAGAGACCCAGTACTTC. Filled out from reference TRBV7-8 and TRBJ2-5, the complete variable domain reads GAGVSQSPRYKVAKRGQDVALRCDPISGHVSLFWYQQALGQGPEFLTYFQNEAQLDKSGLPSDRFFAERPEGSVSTLKIQRTQQEDSAVYLCASTKREFQETQYFGPGTRLLVL.

The chain joins TRBV27 to TRBJ2-4, with 7 bases aligning to TRBD1. This CDR3 contains 15 residues. Germline lookup yields CDR1 MNHEY and CDR2 SMNVEV (reference sequence). With 0 bases clipped from V and 6 bases from J, the junction kept 5 bases outside the gene matches. CDR3 sequence reads: CASSLSAAGGNIQYF. The DNA for the CDR3 is TGTGCCAGCAGTTTATCCGCGGCAGGGGGAAACATTCAGTACTTC.

This rearrangement joins TRBV6-1 to TRBJ2-2, with D uncertain. CDR1 MNHNS and CDR2 SASEGT come from the germline V gene. Trimming left V 2 bases short and J 5 bases short, with 9 bases between. The CDR3 runs 14 residues. CDR3 protein: CASSETPSTGELFF. The CDR3 nucleotides read TGTGCCAGCAGTGAAACACCCAGTACCGGGGAGCTGTTTTTT.

J is TRBJ2-1 and V is TRBV4-3; 9 bases map to TRBD1. V lost 4 bases to trimming and J lost 8 bases; unmatched junction nucleotides: 6. CDR1 LGHNA and CDR2 YSLEER come from the germline V gene. The CDR3 is made up of 14 amino acids. In DNA form, the CDR3 reads TGCGCCAGCAGCCCGGGACAGGGTGGCTATGAGCAGTTCTTC. This translates into CASSPGQGGYEQFF.

V and J are TRBV28 and TRBJ2-7; perhaps TRBD1 as D (5 bases). The ends were cut back, 5 bases at V and 2 bases at J, with 13 bases in the middle. The length of the CDR3 is 14 residues. Germline loops: CDR1 MDHEN, CDR2 SYDVKM. The CDR3 DNA is TGTGCCAGCAGTGCTGGACATTTTCCCTACGAGCAGTACTTC. Protein: CASSAGHFPYEQYF. The full variable domain, its missing parts supplied by reference TRBV28 and TRBJ2-7, is DVKVTQSSRYLVKRTGEKVFLECVQDMDHENMFWYRQDPGLGLRLIYFSYDVKMKEKGDIPEGYSVSREKKERFSLILESASTNQTSMYLCASSAGHFPYEQYFGPGTRLTVT.

This CDR3 reads CASSFRGGGEAFF. The CDR3 DNA is TGTGCCAGCAGCTTCCGAGGGGGTGGTGAAGCTTTCTTT. The V call is TRBV7-9, the J call TRBJ1-1, with D possibly being TRBD1 (6 bases). The CDR3 totals 13 residues. The V end lost 3 bases, the J end lost 7 bases, and 12 bases lay between the germline ends. Germline-derived CDR1 and CDR2 are SEHNR and FQNEAQ (reference sequence).

This chain connects TRBV25-1 to TRBJ2-5; 9 bases map to TRBD1. The CDR3 has 14 amino acids. CDR1 is MGHDK and CDR2 is SYGVNS in the germline V gene. V shed 7 bases, J shed 5 bases, and the junction held 8 bases outside the gene matches. The CDR3 sequence: CASTPQGAGETQYF. Here the CDR3 DNA reads TGTGCCAGCACGCCACAGGGGGCGGGGGAGACCCAGTACTTC.

This chain joins TRBV7-3 and TRBJ2-7; 9 bases align to TRBD2. J lost 3 bases, V lost 5 bases, and 5 bases had no gene match. The CDR3 covers 14 residues. Germline V gene sequence: CDR1 SGHTA, CDR2 FQGTGA. As DNA, the CDR3 is TGTGCCAGCAGCCGGAATAGCGGGGGCTACGAGCAGTACTTC. Translated: CASSRNSGGYEQYF. Filled out from reference TRBV7-3 and TRBJ2-7, the complete variable domain reads GAGVSQTPSNKVTEKGKYVELRCDPISGHTALYWYRQSLGQGPEFLIYFQGTGAADDSGLPNDRFFAVRPEGSVSTLKIQRTERGDSAVYLCASSRNSGGYEQYFGPGTRLTVT.

V usage is TRBV4-2 and J usage is TRBJ2-3, with D possibly TRBD2 on 6 matching bases. This CDR3 is 16 amino acids long. V was pared by 0 bases and J by 2 bases, with 12 bases between. Per germline, CDR1 LGHNA and CDR2 YNFKEQ. CDR3 residues: CASSQDTAGLTDTQYF. For the CDR3, the DNA is TGTGCCAGCAGCCAAGACACAGCGGGCCTCACAGATACGCAGTATTTT.

The V call is TRBV27, the J call TRBJ1-2, with D maybe TRBD1 (6 bases). The CDR3 contains 15 residues. Germline CDR1 MNHEY, CDR2 SMNVEV (reference sequence). With 0 bases removed from V and 4 bases from J, the gap between germline ends came to 12 bases. DNA of the CDR3: TGTGCCAGCAGTTTATCATGGGGGCTGGGCTATGGCTACACCTTC. It encodes CASSLSWGLGYGYTF.

The chain joins TRBV10-3 to TRBJ1-1, with D perhaps matching TRBD1 (5 bases). The CDR3 runs to 15 residues. Per the germline V gene, CDR1 is ENHRY and CDR2 is SYGVKD. The V end was cut by 3 bases, the J end by 0 bases, with 11 bases between. The chain's CDR3 is CAISDLVDMNTEAFF. The CDR3 DNA follows: TGTGCCATCAGTGATCTTGTGGACATGAACACTGAAGCTTTCTTT.

This rearrangement joins TRBV27 to TRBJ1-5; a possible D gene is TRBD1 (5 bases). V dropped 2 bases and J dropped 7 bases, with 9 bases sitting between them. This CDR3 has 13 residues. CDR1 MNHEY and CDR2 SMNVEV come from the germline V gene (reference sequence). In DNA form, the CDR3 reads TGTGCCAGCAGTTTACTGGGGCGGCAGCCCCAGCATTTT. Amino acid sequence: CASSLLGRQPQHF.

This clone occurred once. This chain connects TRBV6-5 to TRBJ2-3, with a tentative D call TRBD1 (6 bases). Trimming took 1 base from V and 4 from J, leaving 12 bases between them. Per the germline V gene, CDR1 is MNHEY and CDR2 is SVGAGI. CDR3 length: 15 amino acids. The CDR3 nucleotides are TGTGCCAGCAGTTACTACAGGGAAGTTGCAGATACGCAGTATTTT. It encodes CASSYYREVADTQYF.

The chain links TRBV6-6 to TRBJ2-3; possible D gene TRBD1, 6 bases. The CDR3 has 16 amino acids. The germline V and J ends were trimmed by 2 bases and 5 bases, with 17 bases remaining between them. Per the germline V gene, CDR1 is MNHNY and CDR2 is SVGAGI (reference sequence). CDR3 sequence reads: CASSYLPGGAGDTQYF. The CDR3 bases are TGTGCCAGCAGTTACCTGCCTGGGGGCGCGGGAGATACGCAGTATTTT.